The 5 T cell receptor beta chains below come from one sample, sequenced in a study of CD8+CD57+ T cells in acquired aplastic anemia. Sequenced patients had shown CD8+CD57+ cell expansion by flow cytometry. Genomic DNA acted as the template from which TCR beta VDJ combination and CDR3 sequence profiling were carried out. TCRdb re-analysed the reads in MiXCR, keeping a single row per CDR3 protein. This sample has approximately 200,000 distinct CDR3 sequences, with over 40% found just once. The sequencing sample was made of sorted CD4+, CD8+, or CD8+CD57+ T cells (not recorded which) from PBMCs. The receptors were gathered from a human donor with aplastic anemia.

This clonotype showed up many times. The chain recombines TRBV5-1 with TRBJ2-3; D unresolved. CDR1 and CDR2 (germline): SGHRS, YFSETQ. The CDR3 contains 16 residues. V was cut by 0 bases and J by 0 bases, with 11 bases left in between. CDR3 bases: TGCGCCAGCAGCTTGGTACGCCAGACTAGCACAGATACGCAGTATTTT. This translates into CASSLVRQTSTDTQYF.

The rearrangement joins TRBV29-1 to TRBJ2-7, with 8 bases lining up with TRBD2. J was trimmed by 3 bases and V by 1 base; bases with no gene match: 11. The CDR3 consists of 16 residues. Germline V CDR1 and CDR2: SQVTM, ANQGSEA. The CDR3 coding sequence is TGCAGCGTTGAAGGGGGAGTGGGACTAGGCGTCTACGAGCAGTACTTC. Translated, it gives CSVEGGVGLGVYEQYF.

This clonotype was picked up many times. The chain is built from TRBV30 and TRBJ2-6; 9 positions match TRBD1. The CDR3 covers 18 residues. Trimming took 8 bases from V and 0 from J; bases not matched to a gene: 14. Germline V gene data show CDR1 as GTSNPN and CDR2 as SVGIG (reference sequence). The CDR3 DNA sequence: TGTGCCGCCGGGACAGGGCGGTTTGTAAGCTCTGGGGCCAACGTCCTGACTTTC. This gives the protein CAAGTGRFVSSGANVLTF.

To note about this clonotype: At one end, the junction sequence differs from germline, possibly due to a read error. This rearrangement joins TRBV10-3 to TRBJ1-1; TRBD1 matches 8 bases. Germline-derived CDR1 and CDR2 are ENHRY and SYGVKD. The CDR3 length is 16 residues. This CDR3 reads CASSYFRTGSGTEAFF. For the CDR3, the DNA is TGTGCCAGCAGTTACTTCAGGACAGGGAGTGGGACTGAAGCTTTCTTT.

The rearrangement joins TRBV20-1 to TRBJ2-1; 8 bases are a match to TRBD2. Unmatched junction bases numbered 10, after V lost 3 bases and J lost 6 bases. This CDR3 spans 15 amino acids. The germline gives CDR1 DFQATT, CDR2 SNEGSKA (reference sequence). The CDR3 is CSARGGGPLGNEQFF. CDR3 DNA sequence: TGCAGTGCTAGGGGCGGGGGGCCCCTAGGCAATGAGCAGTTCTTC.